This TCR beta chain stems from a study of cytomegalovirus exposure and HLA in healthy donors. Study findings and constraints: Across donors, most TCRs were seen rarely, yet some public ones were widespread. At a 0.05 false discovery rate, a later analysis found approximately 15,000 TCR beta sequences to be associated with HLA alleles. TCR beta chain V- and J-gene trimming was linked, in a later analysis, to a missense variant in DCLRE1C.

Remarks on this clone: Its antigen is still unknown.

Trimming removed 7 bases from V and 2 bases from J, with 23 bases in between. Germline V CDR1 and CDR2: MGHRA, YSYEKL. The CDR3 sequence is 17 residues long. The PCR had 60 Vbeta and 13 Jbeta primers. Method: immunoSEQ multiplex PCR; TCRdb's copy keeps in-frame clones and lacks some. The sample yields 120,000 or so clones, 65% to 75% seen once. The sample taken for sequencing was PBMCs. The receptor was isolated from a man aged 40-55 years in good health and CMV-seropositive. The genes are TRBV4-1 and TRBJ1-1; D unclear. CDR3 bases: TGCGCCAGCATCCCCCGAGTCCAGGCCTTCTTTAACACTGAAGCTTTCTTT. Protein: CASIPRVQAFFNTEAFF.